The 32 T cell receptor beta chains presented below share a single source sample, sequenced in a study of metastatic and nonmetastatic thyroid tumors. TCRdb used MiXCR to call clones anew from the PCR reads. The top ten clones hold approximately 24% of a sample with about 40,000 clones, 10% to 12% of them seen once. No patient had received any treatment before thyroid surgery. The specimen was blood. The receptors here all came from a female donor with papillary thyroid cancer or a benign thyroid nodule (not recorded which). Some clones in this sample may be carry-over from other donors' samples.

This clone was detected many times. V gene TRBV7-2 combines with J gene TRBJ2-7; possible D gene TRBD1, 5 bases. The V end lost 7 bases, the J end lost 6 bases, and 19 bases lay between the germline ends. The CDR3 is made up of 14 amino acids. Germline-derived CDR1 and CDR2 are SGHTA and FQGNSA. CDR3 DNA: TGTGCCAGCATCGCCGGCGGATGGGGCGGCGAGCAGTACTTC. Translating gives CASIAGGWGGEQYF.

This clone was observed at least ten times. This chain connects TRBV6-1 to TRBJ1-4; 9 bases are shared with TRBD1. CDR1 and CDR2 from the germline V gene are MNHNS and SASEGT. V gave up 7 bases and J gave up 6 bases; unmatched junction bases: 6. CDR3 size: 14 residues. The CDR3, as DNA: TGTGCCAGCAAGCAGGGACAGGGCTATGAAAAACTGTTTTTT. Protein sequence: CASKQGQGYEKLFF.

This clone has at least ten counts. The chain combines TRBV12-3 or TRBV12-4 with TRBJ2-5; tentatively, D is TRBD1 (6 bases). The CDR3 has 14 residues. Trimming took off 7 bases at V and 2 bases at J, with 14 bases between the two ends. CDR3 sequence reads: CASTSDREQETQYF. The CDR3 bases are TGTGCCAGCACCTCGGACAGAGAACAAGAGACCCAGTACTTC.

In its sample, this clone was seen many times. In nucleotides, the CDR3 is TGTGCCATCAGCGCACCGGGCTCAAGATCCTACGAGCAGTACTTC. It codes for CAISAPGSRSYEQYF. The rearrangement links TRBV10-3 to TRBJ2-7; D call uncertain. Trimming pared 6 bases from V and 1 base from J, leaving 16 bases between. Germline V gene data show CDR1 as ENHRY and CDR2 as SYGVKD. The CDR3 is made up of 15 amino acids.

This clone appeared many times. The chain employs TRBV3-1 and TRBJ1-2, with 10 bases matching TRBD1. J gave up 7 bases and V 10 bases, and 15 bases lay outside the gene matches. CDR1 and CDR2 from the germline V gene are LGHDT and YNNKEL (reference sequence). This CDR3 is built from 15 residues. CDR3 protein: CATRGSGTGVGGYTF. CDR3 nucleotide sequence: TGTGCCACCAGGGGCTCCGGGACAGGGGTGGGTGGCTACACCTTC. Full variable domain (rest looked up from reference TRBV3-1 and TRBJ1-2): DTAVSQTPKYLVTQMGNDKSIKCEQNLGHDTMYWYKQDSKKFLKIMFSYNNKELIINETVPNRFSPKSPDKAHLNLHINSLELGDSAVYFCATRGSGTGVGGYTFGSGTRLTVV.

This clone was seen at least ten times. V gene TRBV6-1 combines with J gene TRBJ2-4; no firm D call. The CDR3 has 11 amino acids. V was shortened by 4 bases and J by 9 bases, with 7 bases between the two germline ends. Germline CDR1 and CDR2: MNHNS and SASEGT. The CDR3 DNA reads TGTGCCAGCAGTGGTCAAGGCATTCAGTACTTC. Protein sequence: CASSGQGIQYF.

The sample holds many counts of this clone. V usage is TRBV11-1 and J usage is TRBJ2-3; a possible D gene is TRBD1 (6 bases). Trimming removed 7 bases from V and 0 bases from J, with 14 bases in between. The CDR3 sequence is 15 residues long. The germline CDR1 and CDR2 sequences are SGHAT and FQDESV (reference sequence). In nucleotides, the CDR3 is TGTGCCAGCAACTATCCGGGACAAAGCACAGATACGCAGTATTTT. Its protein is CASNYPGQSTDTQYF.

This clone was detected many times. The V call is TRBV7-2, the J call TRBJ2-3; D unclear. The CDR3 totals 13 residues. V gave up 2 bases and J gave up 4 bases, with 7 bases separating them. CDR1 is SGHTA, CDR2 FQGNSA, per germline. CDR3 nucleotide sequence: TGTGCCAGCAGCTTAATGGATGCAGATACGCAGTATTTT. Translation: CASSLMDADTQYF.

This clone has only one observation. V gene TRBV3-1 combines with J gene TRBJ2-7; D tentatively fits TRBD1 or TRBD2 (6 bases each). Germline V gene sequence: CDR1 LGHDT, CDR2 YNNKEL (reference sequence). This CDR3 has 13 amino acids. The V and J ends lost 4 bases and 5 bases respectively, with 12 bases between them. DNA of the CDR3: TGTGCCAGCAGCCGAGGGGGGAAAAACGAGCAGTACTTC. Translating gives CASSRGGKNEQYF.

This clone has at least ten counts. This rearrangement joins TRBV20-1 to TRBJ1-1; D is uncertain. CDR3 length: 12 residues. The V gene's germline CDR1 is DFQATT and CDR2 SNEGSKA (reference sequence). Trimming removed 5 bases at V and 0 bases at J, with 7 bases between. The CDR3, as DNA: TGCAGTGCTCGCCGGATGAACACTGAAGCTTTCTTT. Its protein product is CSARRMNTEAFF.

This clone has a count of ten or more. The chain employs TRBV20-1 and TRBJ2-2; no firm D call. The length of the CDR3 is 14 residues. Germline assignment: CDR1 DFQATT and CDR2 SNEGSKA (reference sequence). Trimming pared 0 bases from V and 2 bases from J, leaving 7 bases between. The DNA for the CDR3 is TGCAGTGCTAGAGATCGGAGTAACACCGGGGAGCTGTTTTTT. This sequence encodes CSARDRSNTGELFF.

Within the sample, this clone is medium-sized. The V gene is TRBV5-1, the J gene TRBJ2-3, with TRBD2 matching 10 bases. Germline-derived CDR1 and CDR2 are SGHRS and YFSETQ. V shed 4 bases, J shed 2 bases, and the junction held 7 bases outside the gene matches. The CDR3 is 16 amino acids. This chain's CDR3 is CASSRGTSVFTDTQYF. The CDR3 coding sequence is TGCGCCAGCAGCAGAGGGACTAGCGTCTTCACAGATACGCAGTATTTT.

This clone came up a few times. A much larger clone differs from this one at a single base, so this may be a read error. The chain uses TRBV10-3 and TRBJ2-1; D remains unclear. CDR1 and CDR2 from the germline V gene are ENHRY and SYGVKD. V lost 8 bases to trimming and J lost 1 base, with 9 bases between them. The CDR3 length is 13 residues. The DNA for the CDR3 is TGTGCCATCTCCGATGAGTCCTACAATGAGCAGTTCTTC. Its translation: CAISDESYNEQFF.

This clone was picked up many times. The chain couples TRBV2 to TRBJ1-6; D possibly corresponds to TRBD1 (5 bases). Germline-derived CDR1 and CDR2 are SNHLY and FYNNEI. The ends were cut back, 6 bases at V and 4 bases at J, with 13 bases in the middle. The CDR3 totals 15 residues. CDR3 sequence reads: CASSPRPGYNSPLHF. CDR3 in DNA: TGTGCCAGCAGCCCTAGGCCAGGGTATAATTCACCCCTCCACTTT.

Many counts were recorded for this clone. V is TRBV6-1 and J is TRBJ2-7, with TRBD1 identical over 7 bases. Per the germline V gene, CDR1 is MNHNS and CDR2 is SASEGT. The CDR3 is 15 amino acids. Trimming took 4 bases from V and 4 from J; bases not matched to a gene: 10. The chain's CDR3 is CASSVSGTAYYEQYF. The CDR3 bases are TGTGCCAGCAGTGTCTCCGGGACAGCCTATTACGAGCAGTACTTC.

This clone turned up a few times. At one of its ends the junction is not consistent with the germline gene, which may arise from a read error. This chain uses TRBV6-8 with TRBJ2-1; D is undetermined. Germline CDR1 MNHGY, CDR2 SAAAGT. The CDR3 covers 12 residues. In DNA, the CDR3 is TGTGCCAGCAGTCTGACTGTCAATGATCAGTTCTTC. It codes for CASSLTVNDQFF.

This clone was recorded many times. The gene calls are TRBV7-9 and TRBJ2-7, with 8 bases fitting TRBD1. Trimming removed 5 bases from V and 7 bases from J; junction bases left unmatched: 10. The CDR3 runs to 14 residues. CDR1 and CDR2 (germline): SEHNR, FQNEAQ (reference sequence). CDR3 sequence reads: CASSPDRDNSEQYF. In DNA form, the CDR3 reads TGTGCCAGCAGCCCGGACAGGGATAATAGTGAGCAGTACTTC.

This clone was seen ten or more times. The chain recombines TRBV29-1 with TRBJ2-7; possibly TRBD1 or TRBD2 for D (5 bases each). Germline lookup yields CDR1 SQVTM and CDR2 ANQGSEA. This CDR3 region has 14 residues. Trimming removed 4 bases from V and 1 base from J, with 14 bases in between. The CDR3 loop reads CSVVRGMGSYEQYF. The CDR3 DNA reads TGCAGCGTTGTACGGGGCATGGGGTCCTACGAGCAGTACTTC.

This clone was recorded at least ten times. The chain recombines TRBV2 with TRBJ1-5; possible D gene TRBD1, 6 bases. V was trimmed by 6 bases and J by 6 bases, leaving 15 bases between them. Germline CDR1 and CDR2: SNHLY and FYNNEI. CDR3 size: 14 residues. CDR3 sequence reads: CASRGTSAGQPQHF. The CDR3 nucleotides read TGTGCCAGCAGGGGGACATCGGCGGGTCAGCCCCAGCATTTT.

For this clone: A much larger clone differs by one base, so this may be a read error. The rearrangement links TRBV10-3 to TRBJ1-2; D ambiguous. Trimming took 7 bases from V and 7 from J, leaving 10 bases between them. CDR3 length: 11 amino acids. Germline V gene sequence: CDR1 ENHRY, CDR2 SYGVKD. The CDR3 loop is CAITWARGYTF. The DNA for the CDR3 is TGTGCCATCACCTGGGCTCGTGGCTACACCTTC.

This clone occurred many times. The chain employs TRBV10-3 and TRBJ2-7; D is perhaps TRBD1 or TRBD2 (6 bases each). From germline, CDR1 is ENHRY and CDR2 SYGVKD. Trimming took off 10 bases at V and 0 bases at J, with 22 bases between the two ends. The CDR3 totals 16 residues. The CDR3 spells CATGGLTGSYSYEQYF. The CDR3, as DNA: TGTGCCACCGGGGGCTTGACAGGTTCCTACTCCTACGAGCAGTACTTC.

The table lists this clone with many counts. The CDR3 bases are TGTGCCAGCAGGAACGGACAGGGGGTCTTCCCAGATACGCAGTATTTT. The encoded protein is CASRNGQGVFPDTQYF. The V gene is TRBV2, the J gene TRBJ2-3; 10 positions agree with TRBD1. The CDR3 is 16 residues long. The V segment lost 6 bases and the J segment 4 bases; nucleotides outside the gene matches: 10. Germline assignment: CDR1 SNHLY and CDR2 FYNNEI.

A few counts support this clone. The V gene is TRBV28, the J gene TRBJ1-5; D remains unclear. The CDR3 has 17 amino acids. V gave up 7 bases and J gave up 6 bases, with 25 bases separating them. CDR1 and CDR2 (germline): MDHEN, SYDVKM. CDR3 residues: CASTPPLVTTGVQPQHF. In DNA, the CDR3 is TGTGCCAGCACCCCTCCCCTGGTCACGACTGGCGTTCAGCCCCAGCATTTT.

This clone was seen many times. This chain joins TRBV30 and TRBJ1-6; D is unresolved. CDR1 is GTSNPN and CDR2 is SVGIG in the germline V gene (reference sequence). This CDR3 region has 12 residues. Trimming pared 3 bases from V and 11 bases from J, leaving 11 bases between. The CDR3 loop reads CAWSRTIAPLHF. The CDR3 bases are TGTGCCTGGAGCCGTACTATTGCACCCCTCCACTTT.

In this sample, this clone turned up many times. The chain combines TRBV20-1 with TRBJ1-1, with 9 nucleotides matching TRBD1. Germline CDR1 DFQATT, CDR2 SNEGSKA (reference sequence). V was pared by 6 bases and J by 7 bases, with 9 bases of the junction left unmatched. The CDR3 contains 13 residues. Here the CDR3 DNA reads TGCAGTGCCGCCCGGACAGGGGTCGGTGAAGCTTTCTTT. This translates into CSAARTGVGEAFF.

This clone was seen at least ten times. The V and J genes are TRBV10-3 and TRBJ2-1; TRBD2 aligns across 10 bases. The V segment lost 4 bases and the J segment 6 bases; nucleotides outside the gene matches: 6. The CDR3 is 15 residues long. Germline V CDR1 and CDR2: ENHRY, SYGVKD. This CDR3 reads CAISAIAGGRNEQFF. The CDR3, as DNA: TGTGCCATCAGTGCAATAGCGGGAGGTCGCAATGAGCAGTTCTTC.

This clone was observed many times. In DNA form, the CDR3 reads TGCAGTGCTAGAGACCCTTCTTCTGGGACAGGGACCTACGAGCAGTACTTC. Translation gives CSARDPSSGTGTYEQYF. The chain carries TRBV20-1 and TRBJ2-7; 9 bases match TRBD1. CDR1 and CDR2 (germline): DFQATT, SNEGSKA (reference sequence). This CDR3 is built from 17 residues. Trimming cost V 0 bases and J 2 bases; bases outside gene matches: 11.

This clone was counted at least ten times. J is TRBJ1-5 and V is TRBV28; D gene unclear. Germline lookup yields CDR1 MDHEN and CDR2 SYDVKM. Trimming shortened V by 7 bases and J by 4 bases, and 20 bases separated the two germline ends. The CDR3 extends over 16 amino acids. CDR3 sequence (DNA): TGTGCCAGCACCTCCCCGGGTCGGGCGGGGAATCAGCCCCAGCATTTT. Protein: CASTSPGRAGNQPQHF.

With regard to this clone: A junction boundary mismatches the germline segment, possibly from a read error. This sequence joins TRBV6-1 and TRBJ2-2; D is perhaps TRBD1 or TRBD2 (6 bases each). CDR3 length: 16 amino acids. Germline V gene sequence: CDR1 MNHNS, CDR2 SASEGT. CDR3 in DNA: TGTGCCAGCAAAAAGTCGGGGGCGGCGAACACCGGGCAGCTGTTTTTT. This sequence encodes CASKKSGAANTGQLFF.

This clone was detected ten times or more. DNA of the CDR3: TGCAGTGCCCTCGCGGCCCCTGGCACAGATACGCAGTATTTT. It specifies CSALAAPGTDTQYF. The V and J genes are TRBV20-1 and TRBJ2-3; the D is unclear. CDR3 length: 14 residues. Trimming cost V 6 bases and J 1 base, with 14 bases left between them. From germline, CDR1 is DFQATT and CDR2 SNEGSKA (reference sequence).

This clone was recorded at least ten times. V and J are TRBV29-1 and TRBJ1-1; TRBD1 might be the D (6 bases). The CDR3 totals 14 residues. Trimming left V 4 bases short and J 3 bases short, with 15 bases between. Germline values: CDR1 SQVTM, CDR2 ANQGSEA. This CDR3 reads CSVARRGGYTEAFF. The CDR3 DNA follows: TGCAGCGTTGCGCGTCGGGGGGGCTACACTGAAGCTTTCTTT.

This clone was found many times. The chain uses TRBV4-1 and TRBJ1-2, with D maybe TRBD1 (6 bases). From germline, CDR1 is MGHRA and CDR2 YSYEKL. V lost 4 bases and J lost 2, with 8 bases in between. CDR3 length: 13 residues. The CDR3 nucleotides are TGCGCCAGCAGCCCCGGGACAAACTATGGCTACACCTTC. Translated, it gives CASSPGTNYGYTF.